The clone carrying this T cell receptor beta chain was seen a few times. This entry belongs to a study of T cells in Graves' hyperthyroidism and ophthalmopathy. This CDR3 has 13 amino acids. Germline V gene lookup returns CDR1 DFQATT and CDR2 SNEGSKA (reference sequence). Trimming took 6 bases from V and 9 from J, leaving 18 bases between them. RNA transcripts yielded amplified TCR beta CDR3 regions. An initial round of RT-PCR targeting the TCR CDR3 relied on the HTBI primer set. TCRdb independently ran MiXCR on the multiplex PCR reads; one entry per CDR3 protein. The sample carries about 600,000 distinct CDR3 sequences, more than 15% recorded once. Used for diagnoses were clinical symptoms, serum thyroxine and TRAb, thyroid ultrasound and orbital computed tomography.

The chain joins TRBV20-1 to TRBJ2-1; D is possibly TRBD1 (5 bases). This receptor was taken from a woman in her forties with Graves' ophthalmopathy. The sequenced material came from blood. This CDR3 reads CSAPLPSDSEQFF. The CDR3 coding sequence is TGCAGTGCACCACTACCGAGCGACAGTGAGCAGTTCTTC.